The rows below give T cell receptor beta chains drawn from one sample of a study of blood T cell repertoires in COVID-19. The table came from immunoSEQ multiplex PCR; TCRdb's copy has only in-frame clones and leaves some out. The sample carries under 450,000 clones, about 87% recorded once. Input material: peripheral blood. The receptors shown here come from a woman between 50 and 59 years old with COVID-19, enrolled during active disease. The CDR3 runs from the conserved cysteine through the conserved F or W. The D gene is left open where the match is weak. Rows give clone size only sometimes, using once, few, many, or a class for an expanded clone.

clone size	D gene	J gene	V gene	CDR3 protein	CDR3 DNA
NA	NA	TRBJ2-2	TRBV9	CASSVGAGSNTGELFF	TGTGCCAGCAGCGTAGGGGCGGGGAGCAACACCGGGGAGCTGTTTTTT
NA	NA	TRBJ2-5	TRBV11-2	CASSLQETQYF	TGTGCCAGCAGCTTACAGGAGACCCAGTACTTC
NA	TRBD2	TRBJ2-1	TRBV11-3	CASSFDTSGSYNEQFF	TGTGCCAGCAGCTTCGATACTAGCGGCTCCTACAATGAGCAGTTCTTC
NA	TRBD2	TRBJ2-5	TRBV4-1	CASSQEGLAGRRETQYF	TGCGCCAGCAGCCAAGAGGGGCTAGCGGGGAGGAGGGAGACCCAGTACTTC
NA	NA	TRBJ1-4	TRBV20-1	CSAGVGAKLFF	TGCAGTGCTGGGGTGGGAGCAAAACTGTTTTTT
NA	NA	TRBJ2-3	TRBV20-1	CSASLVRVDLDTQYF	TGCAGTGCTAGTTTAGTTCGAGTAGATTTGGATACGCAGTATTTT
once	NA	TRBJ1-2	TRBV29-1	CSVEDPVELFPNYGYTF	TGCAGCGTTGAAGATCCCGTGGAGCTCTTTCCTAACTATGGCTACACCTTC
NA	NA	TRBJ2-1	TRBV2	CASLLGRGHNEQFF	TGTGCCAGCCTGCTCGGGCGGGGGCACAATGAGCAGTTCTTC
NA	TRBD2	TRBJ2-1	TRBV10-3	CAISDTGTSVDNEQFF	TGTGCCATCAGTGATACCGGGACTAGCGTCGACAATGAGCAGTTCTTC
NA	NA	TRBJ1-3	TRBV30	CAWSGQAGNTIYF	TGTGCCTGGAGTGGACAGGCTGGAAACACCATATATTTT
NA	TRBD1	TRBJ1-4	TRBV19	CASSTSSGTGVEEKLFF	TGTGCCAGTAGTACGAGCTCCGGGACAGGGGTAGAGGAAAAACTGTTTTTT
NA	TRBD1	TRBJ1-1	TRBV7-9	CASSASVPSPGGAFF	TGTGCCAGCAGCGCCTCTGTCCCATCCCCAGGGGGGGCTTTCTTT
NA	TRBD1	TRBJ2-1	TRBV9	CASSSNRGTGGRDEQFF	TGTGCCAGCAGCTCTAACAGGGGGACAGGGGGGAGGGATGAGCAGTTCTTC
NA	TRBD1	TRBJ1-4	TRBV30	CAWSGDRVREKLFF	TGTGCCTGGAGTGGAGACAGGGTTCGTGAAAAACTGTTTTTT
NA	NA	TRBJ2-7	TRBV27	CASIYRDKDYEQYF	TGTGCCAGCATCTACCGGGACAAGGACTACGAGCAGTACTTC
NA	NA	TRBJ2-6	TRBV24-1	CATKRGGISGANVLTF	TGTGCCACTAAACGAGGGGGAATCTCTGGGGCCAACGTCCTGACTTTC
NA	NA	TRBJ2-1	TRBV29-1	CAGGGRGPLSSYNEQFF	TGCGCGGGAGGGGGCAGGGGGCCCCTGAGCTCCTACAATGAGCAGTTCTTC
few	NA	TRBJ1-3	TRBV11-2	CASSLERGSSGNTIYF	TGTGCCAGCAGCTTAGAAAGGGGGAGCTCTGGAAACACCATATATTTT
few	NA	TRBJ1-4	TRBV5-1	CASSESAATNEKLFF	TGCGCCAGCAGCGAATCGGCGGCGACTAATGAAAAACTGTTTTTT
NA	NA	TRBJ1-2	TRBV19	CASSIALAGGYGYTF	TGTGCCAGTAGTATAGCCCTCGCGGGTGGCTATGGCTACACCTTC
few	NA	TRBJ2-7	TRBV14	CASSRAGNSYEQYF	TGTGCCAGCAGCCGCGCGGGGAATTCCTACGAGCAGTACTTC
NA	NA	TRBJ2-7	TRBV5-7	CASSSDRVPEQYF	TGTGCCAGCAGCTCAGACCGGGTCCCCGAGCAGTACTTC
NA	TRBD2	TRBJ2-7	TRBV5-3	CARSLATSGLHSSYEQYF	TGTGCCAGAAGCTTGGCGACTAGCGGCCTACACTCCTCCTACGAGCAGTACTTC
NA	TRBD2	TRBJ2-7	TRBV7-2	CASSKWGGGGLPYEQYF	TGTGCCAGCAGCAAGTGGGGCGGCGGGGGATTGCCCTACGAGCAGTACTTC
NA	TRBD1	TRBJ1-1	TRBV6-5	CASSPDRDTEAFF	TGTGCCAGCAGTCCCGACAGGGACACTGAAGCTTTCTTT
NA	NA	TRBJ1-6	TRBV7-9	CASSSLGGPNSPLHF	TGTGCCAGCAGCTCCCTGGGAGGCCCAAATTCACCCCTCCACTTT
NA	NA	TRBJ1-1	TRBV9	CASTRQADTEAFF	TGTGCCAGCACCCGACAGGCGGACACTGAAGCTTTCTTT
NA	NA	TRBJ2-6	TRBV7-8	CASSLIGVEASGGANVLTF	TGTGCCAGCAGCTTGATCGGGGTAGAGGCCTCTGGTGGGGCCAACGTCCTGACTTTC
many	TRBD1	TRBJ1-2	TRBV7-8	CASSLDGSGGGGYTF	TGTGCCAGCAGCTTAGATGGGTCAGGGGGTGGTGGCTACACCTTC
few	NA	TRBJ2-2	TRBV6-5	CASSSTGLLTGELFF	TGTGCCAGCAGCAGTACGGGACTTCTGACCGGGGAGCTGTTTTTT
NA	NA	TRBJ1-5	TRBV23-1	CASSRLSRVGDYSNQPQHF	TGCGCCAGCAGTCGGCTAAGTCGTGTCGGAGATTATAGCAATCAGCCCCAGCATTTT
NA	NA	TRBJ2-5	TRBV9	CASSNVNRETQYF	TGTGCCAGCAGCAATGTGAACAGAGAGACCCAGTACTTC
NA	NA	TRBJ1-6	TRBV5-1	CTSSFAGNSPLHF	TGCACCAGCAGCTTCGCGGGAAATTCACCCCTCCACTTT
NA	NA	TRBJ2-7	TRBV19	CASSALRDSYEQYF	TGTGCCAGTAGTGCCTTGAGGGACTCCTACGAGCAGTACTTC
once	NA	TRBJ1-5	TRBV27	CASSLGRGQPQHF	TGTGCCAGCAGTTTGGGCAGGGGACAGCCCCAGCATTTT
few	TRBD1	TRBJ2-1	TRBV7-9	CASSLPDRVNNEQFF	TGTGCCAGCAGCCTTCCTGACAGGGTTAACAATGAGCAGTTCTTC
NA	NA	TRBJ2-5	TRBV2	CASRYRRGAGYETQYF	TGTGCCAGCAGATATAGACGGGGGGCCGGTTACGAGACCCAGTACTTC
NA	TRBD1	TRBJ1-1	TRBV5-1	CASSPPGAGGTEAFF	TGCGCCAGCAGCCCCCCCGGGGCAGGGGGCACTGAAGCTTTCTTT
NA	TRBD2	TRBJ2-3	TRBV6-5	CASSYSIRGADTQYF	TGTGCCAGCAGTTACTCGATCCGGGGGGCAGATACGCAGTATTTT
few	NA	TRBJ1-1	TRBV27	CASSPQDLRTEAFF	TGTGCCAGCAGTCCCCAGGACTTAAGAACTGAAGCTTTCTTT